One and the same sample provided the 27 T cell receptor beta chains below, sequenced in a study of neurological immune-mediated disorders. Each CDR3 protein is one row after TCRdb ran MiXCR on the 5' RACE reads. The sample holds 66,000 or so distinct CDR3 sequences, around 5% seen once. The specimen sequenced was PBMCs. The receptors here all came from a woman between 25 and 40 years old with multiple sclerosis.

This clonotype was observed many times. The V call is TRBV20-1, the J call TRBJ2-3; the D is unclear. Germline CDR1 is DFQATT and CDR2 is SNEGSKA (reference sequence). Trimming took off 3 bases at V and 1 base at J, with 8 bases between the two ends. CDR3 size: 13 residues. CDR3 loop: CSASTSGTDTQYF. CDR3 nucleotides: TGCAGTGCTAGTACCAGTGGCACAGATACGCAGTATTTT.

This clonotype was recorded at least ten times. V and J are TRBV29-1 and TRBJ1-2, with D maybe TRBD1 (6 bases). CDR3 length equals 15 residues. Germline assignment: CDR1 SQVTM and CDR2 ANQGSEA. Between the trimmed V and J ends, which lost 3 bases and 8 bases, there was a span of 22 bases. CDR3 sequence: CSVEGRGGVTGGYTF. The DNA for the CDR3 is TGCAGCGTTGAGGGCAGGGGAGGGGTGACGGGAGGCTACACCTTC.

A word on this clonotype: A single base separates this from a much larger clone, so it may be a read error. The chain is built from TRBV5-1 and TRBJ1-5; no clear D. Germline CDR1 is SGHRS and CDR2 is YFSETQ. CDR3 length: 10 residues. The CDR3 nucleotides read TGCGCCAGCAGCCCAGAACCCCAGCGTTTT. Translating it yields CASSPEPQRF. Full variable domain (remainder filled in from reference TRBV5-1 and TRBJ1-5): KAGVTQTPRYLIKTRGQQVTLSCSPISGHRSVSWYQQTPGQGLQFLFEYFSETQRNKGNFPGRFSGRQFSNSRSEMNVSTLELGDSALYLCASSPEPQRFGDGTRLSIL.

This clonotype occurred many times. The chain recombines TRBV5-1 with TRBJ1-1, with unresolved D. Germline lookup yields CDR1 SGHRS and CDR2 YFSETQ. This CDR3 region has 14 residues. The V end was cut by 6 bases, the J end by 0 bases, with 12 bases between. For the CDR3, the DNA is TGCGCCAGCACCACGGGCTTTCTGAACACTGAAGCTTTCTTT. It codes for CASTTGFLNTEAFF.

This clonotype came up a few times. The J gene is TRBJ2-3, the V gene TRBV12-3 or TRBV12-4; D might be TRBD2 (6 bases). V shed 11 bases and J shed 4 bases, with 16 bases lying between them. There are 13 residues in the CDR3. The CDR3 bases are TGTGCCTCGTCGTGGGGGGAACCAGATACGCAGTATTTT. Translating gives CASSWGEPDTQYF.

This clonotype was recorded at least ten times. CDR3 region: CSARTEQGNPFEAFF. The CDR3, as DNA: TGCAGTGCTAGGACCGAACAGGGAAACCCCTTTGAAGCTTTCTTT. The chain recombines TRBV20-1 with TRBJ1-1, with a tentative D call TRBD1 (6 bases). CDR3 length: 15 amino acids. The V end was cut by 3 bases, the J end by 7 bases, with 21 bases between. Germline CDR1 DFQATT, CDR2 SNEGSKA (reference sequence).

This clonotype has a count of ten or more. The germline gene is not matched at one end of the junction; a read error may be the cause. The rearrangement joins TRBV7-7 to TRBJ2-1, with D hard to call. The CDR3 is made up of 15 amino acids. CDR1 and CDR2 from the germline V gene are SSHAT and FNYEAQ (reference sequence). The CDR3 DNA sequence: TGTGCTAGCAGCCCCATTGGTTCCGGCGGCAATGAGCAGTTCTTC. Translating gives CASSPIGSGGNEQFF.

This clonotype has at least ten counts. This chain connects TRBV5-1 to TRBJ2-5; maybe TRBD2 (5 bases). Between the trimmed V and J ends, which lost 5 bases and 5 bases, there was a span of 13 bases. This CDR3 region has 13 residues. The germline CDR1 and CDR2 sequences are SGHRS and YFSETQ. In DNA form, the CDR3 reads TGCGCCAGCAGGGACCCTCCGGGGGAGACCCAGTACTTC. Translation gives CASRDPPGETQYF.

This clonotype was counted many times. V is TRBV11-2 and J is TRBJ1-2, with 8 positions matching TRBD1. The CDR3 length is 14 residues. The germline V gene has CDR1 SGHAT and CDR2 FQNNGV. Trimming cost V 5 bases and J 5 bases; bases outside gene matches: 7. The CDR3 DNA sequence: TGTGCCAGCAGCCCCGCCGGGACAGGTTATGGCTACACCTTC. Amino acids: CASSPAGTGYGYTF.

At least ten counts were recorded for this clonotype. The chain combines TRBV20-1 with TRBJ2-1; no definite D call. This CDR3 is 12 amino acids long. Germline CDR1 DFQATT, CDR2 SNEGSKA (reference sequence). The V gene lost 5 bases and the J gene lost 7 bases, with 12 bases spanning the gap. This chain's CDR3 is CSAPDRRNEQFF. CDR3 sequence (DNA): TGCAGTGCTCCGGATCGGCGGAATGAGCAGTTCTTC.

This clonotype has at least ten counts. The rearrangement links TRBV20-1 to TRBJ1-5; no reliable D call. Per the germline V gene, CDR1 is DFQATT and CDR2 is SNEGSKA (reference sequence). Trimming left V 4 bases short and J 2 bases short, with 12 bases between. There are 14 residues in the CDR3. The CDR3, as DNA: TGCAGTGCTATTCGGGGTTCGGGCAATCAGCCCCAGCATTTT. As protein: CSAIRGSGNQPQHF.

A note on this clonotype: It is unclear where the CDR3 begins or ends on the DNA, so no DNA is shown, and the CDR3 is as TCRdb lists it. This rearrangement joins TRBV29-1 to TRBJ1-5; the table's D call, TRBD1, has no DNA check behind it. Germline-derived CDR1 and CDR2 are SQVTM and ANQGSEA. The CDR3 is made up of 13 amino acids, end residues included. CDR3 amino acids: CSVAQGSDQPQNF.

This clonotype appeared many times. The V call is TRBV6-2 or TRBV6-3, the J call TRBJ1-5; tentatively, D is TRBD1 (5 bases). CDR1 and CDR2 from the germline V gene are MNHEY and SVGEGT. V was pared by 1 base and J by 6 bases, with 13 bases between. This CDR3 spans 15 amino acids. This CDR3 reads CASSYFQGRGQPQHF. CDR3 sequence (DNA): TGTGCCAGCAGTTACTTTCAGGGACGTGGTCAGCCCCAGCATTTT.

In its sample, this clonotype was seen a few times. One end of the junction does not line up with germline, which may come from a read error. This chain links TRBV7-9 with TRBJ1-5; D is uncertain. The CDR3 is 13 residues long. Looked up from germline, CDR1 is SEHNR and CDR2 is FQNEAQ (reference sequence). The CDR3 DNA reads as TGTGCCAGCAGCAATGGGGTCAATCAGCCCCAGAATTTT. Translating it yields CASSNGVNQPQNF.

This clonotype occurred many times. V gene TRBV20-1 combines with J gene TRBJ2-7; tentatively, D is TRBD1 or TRBD2 (5 bases each). The germline V gene encodes CDR1 DFQATT and CDR2 SNEGSKA (reference sequence). The ends were cut back, 0 bases at V and 0 bases at J, with 12 bases in the middle. The CDR3 extends over 15 amino acids. The CDR3, as DNA: TGCAGTGCTAGAGATCCGGGGCGCCTCTCCTACGAGCAGTACTTC. Its protein is CSARDPGRLSYEQYF.

J is TRBJ2-6 and V is TRBV4-2; 10 bases match TRBD1. The germline gives CDR1 LGHNA, CDR2 YNFKEQ. This CDR3 has 17 amino acids. V lost 1 base, J lost 0 bases, and 0 bases stayed unmatched. CDR3 in amino acids: CASSQGQGASGANVLTF. CDR3 nucleotide sequence: TGTGCCAGCAGCCAAGGACAGGGGGCCTCTGGGGCCAACGTCCTGACTTTC.

There are a few counts of this clonotype. The gene calls are TRBV5-1 and TRBJ2-7; 9 bases agree with TRBD1. The V segment lost 4 bases and the J segment 4 bases; nucleotides outside the gene matches: 9. Germline CDR1 reads SGHRS; CDR2 reads YFSETQ. The CDR3 totals 15 residues. The CDR3 loop is CASSLTQGASYEQYF. CDR3 in DNA: TGCGCCAGCAGCCTGACACAGGGGGCCTCGTACGAGCAGTACTTC. Drawing the rest from reference TRBV5-1 and TRBJ2-7, the complete variable domain is KAGVTQTPRYLIKTRGQQVTLSCSPISGHRSVSWYQQTPGQGLQFLFEYFSETQRNKGNFPGRFSGRQFSNSRSEMNVSTLELGDSALYLCASSLTQGASYEQYFGPGTRLTVT.

This clonotype occurred many times. The chain recombines TRBV11-2 with TRBJ2-5; 8 bases map to TRBD2. CDR3 size: 14 residues. Germline CDR1 reads SGHAT; CDR2 reads FQNNGV. The junction had 7 bases not matched to a gene; V was cut back by 5 bases and J by 5 bases. This CDR3 reads CASSPGLDRETQYF. In DNA form, the CDR3 reads TGTGCCAGCAGCCCGGGACTAGATAGGGAGACCCAGTACTTC.

With regard to this clonotype: The junction departs from the called germline gene at one end, perhaps through a read error. The chain uses TRBV7-7 and TRBJ2-3; D ambiguous. The CDR3 covers 14 residues. Germline V CDR1 and CDR2: SSHAT, FNYEAQ (reference sequence). For the CDR3, the DNA is TGTGCTAGCAGCCTTGGAAAGCGCACAGATACGCAGTATTTT. Translating gives CASSLGKRTDTQYF.

The sample holds many counts of this clonotype. V and J are TRBV5-6 and TRBJ1-6, with a tentative D call TRBD1 (5 bases). V dropped 3 bases and J dropped 7 bases, with 11 bases sitting between them. Germline loops: CDR1 SGHDT, CDR2 YYEEEE. There are 14 residues in the CDR3. The chain's CDR3 is CASSSGTENSPLHF. The CDR3 coding sequence is TGTGCCAGCAGCTCCGGGACGGAAAATTCACCCCTCCACTTT.

This clonotype was recorded many times. The V and J genes are TRBV12-3 or TRBV12-4 and TRBJ2-1; 12 nucleotides line up with TRBD2. The CDR3 has 14 amino acids. The V gene end was trimmed by 5 bases and the J gene end by 6 bases; junction bases not matched to a gene: 2. As DNA, the CDR3 is TGTGCCAGCAGTCCTAGCGGGGGGGGCAATGAGCAGTTCTTC. Translated, it gives CASSPSGGGNEQFF.

In its sample, this clonotype was seen many times. The CDR3 DNA sequence: TGCATCGCGCAGGGGGGAACAGGCTATGGCTACACCTTC. This codes for CIAQGGTGYGYTF. This chain joins TRBV20-1 and TRBJ1-2; 7 nucleotides align to TRBD1. This CDR3 has 13 amino acids. Germline-derived CDR1 and CDR2 are DFQATT and SNEGSKA (reference sequence).

Points on this clonotype: A much larger clone is a single base away; this may be a read error. This chain links TRBV9 with TRBJ2-5, with D possibly matching TRBD2 (5 bases). This CDR3 region has 15 residues. The V end was cut by 0 bases, the J end by 10 bases, with 19 bases between. Germline V lookup: CDR1 SGDLS, CDR2 YYNGEE. The CDR3 reads CASSVVGATGMDQYF. In nucleotides, the CDR3 is TGTGCCAGCAGCGTAGTTGGCGCTACGGGGATGGACCAGTACTTC.

This clonotype was recorded many times. The chain employs TRBV5-5 and TRBJ1-2; 7 nucleotides align to TRBD1. The length of the CDR3 is 16 residues. Losses at the gene ends were 0 bases for V and 3 bases for J; bases not matched to a gene: 8. Germline CDR1 and CDR2: SGHKS and YYEKEE (reference sequence). CDR3 protein: CASSLGRGRIDYGYTF. CDR3 nucleotides: TGTGCCAGCAGCTTGGGAAGGGGGCGTATCGACTATGGCTACACCTTC.

This clonotype was seen repeatedly, ten times or more. The CDR3 DNA follows: TGCAGTGCTACATTATTCGGGGACAGCAGCTCCTACGAGCAGTACTTC. Its translation is CSATLFGDSSSYEQYF. The rearrangement uses TRBV20-1 and TRBJ2-7; 7 bases are a match to TRBD1. Trimming cost V 4 bases and J 0 bases; bases outside gene matches: 12. The CDR3 covers 16 residues. Germline V lookup: CDR1 DFQATT, CDR2 SNEGSKA (reference sequence).

This clonotype was seen ten or more times. The chain couples TRBV6-6 to TRBJ2-3; 9 bases are shared with TRBD2. The CDR3 spans 19 residues. Trimming removed 0 bases from V and 6 bases from J; junction bases left unmatched: 16. Per germline, CDR1 MNHNY and CDR2 SVGAGI (reference sequence). CDR3 in DNA: TGTGCCAGCAGTTACTCCCCCCCTAGGGTGCGGGGGGGGCCGGATACGCAGTATTTT. Translating gives CASSYSPPRVRGGPDTQYF.

This clonotype has a count of ten or more. The chain uses TRBV20-1 and TRBJ2-3; TRBD1 aligns across 7 bases. Germline CDR1 and CDR2: DFQATT and SNEGSKA (reference sequence). This CDR3 is built from 15 residues. V lost 6 bases and J lost 0; bases outside the gene matches: 9. The CDR3 nucleotides read TGCAGTGCCAATTTTGAGGGGGCGAGCACAGATACGCAGTATTTT. It is translated as CSANFEGASTDTQYF.